A selection of T cell receptor beta chains follows, all from one sample in a study of control samples from healthy donors and cancer patients. Some clones are missing from TCRdb's copy, which holds only in-frame ones; the method was immunoSEQ multiplex PCR. This sample has around 76,000 clones, with 90% to 95% found just once. Sequencing used blood. These receptor sequences come from a woman between 40 and 50 years old in good health. Each CDR3 is given with its conserved first and last residue. D genes are given only for firm matches. Part of the rows lack a size; the others show once, few, many or a class for expanded clones.

>.|TRBV19|TRBJ1-2|12|.
CASSIVGSGYTF
TGTGCCAGTAGTATAGTAGGGTCTGGCTACACCTTC
>.|TRBV27|TRBJ2-7|14|.
CASSSSGRPYEQYF
TGTGCCAGCAGTTCATCCGGACGGCCCTACGAGCAGTACTTC
>.|TRBV9|TRBJ2-3|14|.
CASSEAMGFDTQYF
TGTGCCAGCAGCGAGGCAATGGGGTTTGATACGCAGTATTTT
>.|TRBV12-3/TRBV12-4|TRBJ1-6|12|.
CASSFGNSPLHF
TGTGCCAGCAGTTTTGGCAATTCACCCCTCCACTTT
>.|TRBV21-1|TRBJ1-5|14|.
CASSTTGVDQPQHF
TGTGCCAGCAGCACTACAGGGGTGGACCAGCCCCAGCATTTT
>.|TRBV6-6|TRBJ2-1|14|.
CASSYGGSHNEQFF
TGTGCCAGCAGTTACGGGGGAAGCCACAATGAGCAGTTCTTC
>TRBD2|TRBV7-2|TRBJ2-3|16|.
CASSFGGGTSTDTQYF
TGTGCCAGCAGCTTTGGCGGGGGGACTAGCACAGATACGCAGTATTTT
>.|TRBV7-2|TRBJ1-5|13|once
CASSLAREQPQHF
TGTGCCAGCAGCTTAGCCAGGGAACAGCCCCAGCATTTT
>.|TRBV7-8|TRBJ1-3|16|.
CASSPRGAGAGNTIYF
TGTGCCAGCAGCCCCCGAGGGGCAGGGGCTGGAAACACCATATATTTT
>.|TRBV28|TRBJ1-3|16|.
CASSYSGKRAGNTIYF
TGTGCCAGCAGTTACTCCGGGAAAAGGGCTGGAAACACCATATATTTT
>.|TRBV5-1|TRBJ2-7|12|.
CASSESSYEQYF
TGCGCCAGCAGCGAATCGTCCTACGAGCAGTACTTC
>.|TRBV6-5|TRBJ2-7|15|.
CASSYSIADSYEQYF
TGTGCCAGCAGTTACTCGATCGCGGATTCCTACGAGCAGTACTTC
>.|TRBV29-1|TRBJ2-7|12|.
CSVEGQSYEQYF
TGCAGCGTTGAAGGTCAGTCCTACGAGCAGTACTTC
>TRBD1|TRBV15|TRBJ1-2|13|.
CATSSGTGGGYTF
TGTGCCACCAGCAGCGGGACAGGTGGAGGCTACACCTTC
>TRBD1|TRBV2|TRBJ2-1|15|.
CASSDPLDRVNEQFF
TGTGCCAGCAGCGATCCCCTCGACAGGGTCAATGAGCAGTTCTTC
>.|TRBV7-9|TRBJ1-2|15|.
CASSFSATLNYGYTF
TGTGCCAGCAGCTTTTCGGCCACTCTCAACTATGGCTACACCTTC
>.|TRBV7-2|TRBJ1-2|13|.
CASSPRGGWGYTF
TGTGCCAGCAGCCCCCGGGGCGGTTGGGGCTACACCTTC
>.|TRBV2|TRBJ1-5|12|.
CASKRGGQPQHF
TGTGCCAGCAAAAGGGGAGGTCAGCCCCAGCATTTT
>.|TRBV7-2|TRBJ1-2|16|.
CASSLVSRDMSYGYTF
TGTGCCAGCAGCTTAGTTTCCCGGGACATGTCCTATGGCTACACCTTC
>TRBD2|TRBV19|TRBJ2-3|14|.
CASSALGGRDTQYF
TGTGCCAGTAGTGCCTTGGGGGGGAGAGATACGCAGTATTTT
>.|TRBV6-6|TRBJ1-3|16|.
CASSYSLGFSGNTIYF
TGTGCCAGCAGTTACTCGTTAGGGTTCTCTGGAAACACCATATATTTT
>.|TRBV5-5|TRBJ1-6|16|few
CASSSNSGVNYSPLHF
TGTGCCAGCAGCTCAAACTCCGGGGTTAATTATTCACCCCTCCACTTT
>TRBD1|TRBV27|TRBJ2-3|15|.
CASSRPGTVRDTQYF
TGTGCCAGCAGCCGCCCCGGGACAGTGAGAGATACGCAGTATTTT
>.|TRBV19|TRBJ2-1|13|.
CASSIVSDNEQFF
TGTGCCAGTAGTATAGTCTCCGACAATGAGCAGTTCTTC
>TRBD1|TRBV5-6|TRBJ1-6|17|.
CASSSGQLSSYNSPLHF
TGTGCCAGCAGCTCGGGACAGTTGAGCTCCTATAATTCACCCCTCCACTTT